The 6 T cell receptor beta chains in this list originate from one sample, sequenced in a study of blood T cell repertoires in COVID-19. TCRdb's table, derived via immunoSEQ multiplex PCR, lists solely in-frame clones and lacks some. Here the sample spans 150,000 to 200,000 clones, 75% to 90% being singletons. What was sequenced was peripheral blood. All receptors derive from a woman aged 60-75 years with acute or convalescent COVID-19.

The gene calls are TRBV5-4 and TRBJ2-5, with D perhaps matching TRBD1 (6 bases). Per germline, CDR1 SGHNT and CDR2 YYREEE (reference sequence). V lost 4 bases and J lost 4, with 11 bases in between. The CDR3 contains 13 residues. CDR3 region: CASSPGQLETQYF. The CDR3, as DNA: TGTGCCAGCAGCCCCGGACAGTTAGAGACCCAGTACTTC.

This clone was seen once. The chain employs TRBV6-5 and TRBJ2-7; 10 bases line up with TRBD2. The CDR3 runs to 13 residues. V lost 5 bases, J lost 3 bases, and 1 base stayed unmatched. Looked up from germline, CDR1 is MNHEY and CDR2 is SVGAGI. CDR3: CASSRTSGYEQYF. In nucleotides, the CDR3 is TGTGCCAGCAGTCGGACTAGCGGCTACGAGCAGTACTTC.

The V call is TRBV6-5, the J call TRBJ2-6, with no clear D. CDR1 is MNHEY, CDR2 SVGAGI, per germline. The CDR3 spans 15 residues. V gave up 7 bases and J gave up 0 bases, with 10 bases separating them. CDR3 amino acids: CASTLSSSGANVLTF. CDR3 sequence (DNA): TGTGCCAGCACCCTTAGCAGCTCTGGGGCCAACGTCCTGACTTTC.

The chain has TRBV12-3 or TRBV12-4 and TRBJ1-4; weak D call: TRBD1 (5 bases). This CDR3 spans 12 amino acids. The V gene lost 5 bases and the J gene lost 7 bases, with 8 bases spanning the gap. CDR3 region: CASSLTGEKLFF. CDR3 nucleotide sequence: TGTGCCAGCAGTCTAACAGGTGAAAAACTGTTTTTT.

J is TRBJ2-7 and V is TRBV28, with 7 positions matching TRBD1. CDR3 size: 15 residues. CDR1 and CDR2 (germline): MDHEN, SYDVKM. The V and J ends lost 6 bases and 0 bases, in that order; junction bases with no gene match: 8. CDR3 residues: CASSRTGMSSYEQYV. The CDR3 DNA sequence: TGTGCCAGCAGCCGGACAGGTATGAGCTCCTACGAGCAGTACGTC.

This clone was detected a few times. The CDR3 region has the DNA TGTGCCAGCAGTTGGACTAGCAAAGGCGAGCAGTACTTC. Translated, it gives CASSWTSKGEQYF. The chain employs TRBV2 and TRBJ2-7; 8 bases map to TRBD2. Germline values: CDR1 SNHLY, CDR2 FYNNEI. V was pared by 5 bases and J by 6 bases, with 6 bases of the junction left unmatched. There are 13 residues in the CDR3.